The present T cell receptor beta chain was sequenced within a study of OX40 agonist ivuxolimab in advanced cancers. Study summary: Patients were dosed with the agonistic anti-OX40 (CD134) antibody ivuxolimab. Patients got intravenous ivuxolimab at 0.01 to 10 mg/kg every 2 weeks.

Study results and caveats: In general, CD8+ T cells held more expanded clones than CD4+ did, on average. There was clonal expansion of CD4+ and CD8+ blood T cells by week 6 at 0.1 to 3.0 mg/kg.

Sequencing used immunoSEQ multiplex PCR; TCRdb keeps in-frame clones, though not all of them. This table has roughly 80,000 clones, roughly 87% appearing once. To note about this clone: Its antigen is as yet unknown.

This CDR3 has 15 amino acids. Germline V gene lookup returns CDR1 SGHRS and CDR2 YFSETQ. With 5 bases clipped from V and 2 bases from J, the junction kept 5 bases outside the gene matches. This chain links TRBV5-1 with TRBJ2-2, with 8 bases fitting TRBD1. The sequencing used CD4+ or CD8+ T cells sorted from blood, collected in a trial of the OX40 agonist ivuxolimab. This receptor was taken from an adult with an advanced solid tumor such as melanoma, head and neck, liver or kidney cancer. CDR3 sequence (DNA): TGCGCCAGCAGATCCGGGACAGGTAACACCGGGGAGCTGTTTTTT. Amino acid sequence: CASRSGTGNTGELFF.